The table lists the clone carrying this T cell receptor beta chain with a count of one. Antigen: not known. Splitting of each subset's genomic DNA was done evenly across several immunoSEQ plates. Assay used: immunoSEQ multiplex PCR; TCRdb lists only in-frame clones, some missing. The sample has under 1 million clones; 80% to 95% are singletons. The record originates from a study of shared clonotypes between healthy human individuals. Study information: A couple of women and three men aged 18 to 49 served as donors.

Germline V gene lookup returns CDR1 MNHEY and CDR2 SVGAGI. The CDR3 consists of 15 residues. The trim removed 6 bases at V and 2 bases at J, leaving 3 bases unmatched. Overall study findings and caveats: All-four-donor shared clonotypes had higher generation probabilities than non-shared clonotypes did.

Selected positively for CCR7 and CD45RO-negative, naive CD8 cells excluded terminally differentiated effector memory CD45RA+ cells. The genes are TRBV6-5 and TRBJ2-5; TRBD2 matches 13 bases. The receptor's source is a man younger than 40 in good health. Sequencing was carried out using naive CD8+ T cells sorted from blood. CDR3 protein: CASRQLAGGQETQYF. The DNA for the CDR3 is TGTGCCAGCAGACAACTAGCGGGAGGGCAAGAGACCCAGTACTTC.